The T cell receptor beta chain under discussion was sequenced for a study of blood T cell repertoires in COVID-19. The overall study: The study drew acute and convalescent COVID-19 samples from the United States, Italy and Spain. The cDNA or gDNA used as material had been derived from T cells, B-cell-depleted T cells, or PBMCs.

Under the authors' procedure: Reference gene primers were amplified, and this amplification served to estimate nucleated cell counts. Sequenced by immunoSEQ multiplex PCR; TCRdb stores in-frame clones only, minus some. That table gives V, J and clone size, and the DNA gave D and trimming. In the table there are roughly 230,000 clones, roughly 90% of which are singletons. Recruited during active infection, patients (from Seattle) were subsequently followed longitudinally. Per germline, CDR1 MNHEY and CDR2 SVGAGI. This CDR3 has 14 amino acids. The V and J ends lost 2 bases and 0 bases respectively, with 5 bases between them.

The chain couples TRBV6-5 to TRBJ1-3, with no clear D. The receptor was derived from a woman in her sixties or seventies with COVID-19, enrolled during active disease. The source material was peripheral blood. The CDR3 region has the DNA TGTGCCAGCAGTTACGGCAACTCTGGAAACACCATATATTTT. As protein: CASSYGNSGNTIYF.